The present T cell receptor beta chain was sequenced within a study of shared clonotypes between healthy human individuals (dated by TCRdb to 2019 to 2021). About the full investigation: Three men and two women, aged 18 to 49 years, made up the cohort. Each donor's leukapheresis produced roughly between roughly 0.85 and 10 billion PBMCs. For each donor, three plates each were used for CD4 naive and CD4 memory, two plates were used for CD8 naive, and one plate was used for CD8 memory. The study deeply sequenced blood TCR repertoires of several healthy adults to estimate repertoire size and the extent of clonotype sharing between individuals. To increase sequencing depth and limit assay-specific biases, TCR repertoire library preparation and sequencing were carried out by different laboratories using diverse techniques. What the authors observed across the whole study: Because the study included a small number of donors, the genetic and exposure-history diversity represented was limited. Estimated clonotype richness was generally larger for naive than for memory subsets. Sampling was restricted to blood, and TCR repertoires in tissues likely differ from the TCR repertoires found in blood. Even with the large sequencing depth, rarefaction of the sorted-subset datasets indicated that sequencing was incomplete. Approximately 4.8% of naive CD4, 3% to 3.5% of naive CD8, about 2.5% of memory CD4, and about 0.4% of memory CD8 clonotypes were shared across several donors. Pairwise subsampling indicated that sequencing depth was expected to affect the degree of clonotype sharing among donors. Compared with non-shared clonotypes, the clonotypes found in all four sorted-subset donors had higher generation probabilities.

Using the deep immunoSEQ assay, TCR CDR3 regions were amplified from genomic DNA by multiplex PCR. Genomic DNA extracted from each cell subset was distributed evenly over all wells of several immunoSEQ 96-well plates, and each plate served as one replicate. For sorted subsets, around 200 ng genomic DNA, equal to some 28,000 T cell genomes, was loaded into each replicate PCR. Purified libraries were quantified with a Qubit 3.0 fluorometer, sized on a Bioanalyzer 2100, and re-quantified with the KAPA Library Quantification kit. Every immunoSEQ 96-well plate was sequenced on a separate single-read 150-cycle Illumina NextSeq 550 flow cell. The authors' analysis ran thus. The immunoSEQ output contained only junctional sequences without quality scores, so filtering could not match that applied to full-length reads. Sequences were annotated with PyIR, a Python wrapper for IgBLAST v1.9, and V/J genes and CDR3 were assigned using IMGT germline references. Any read was removed if the V/J assignment was weak (E-value above 1e-6), the CDR3 was missing, or the read contained stop codons, out-of-frame junctions, or ambiguous translated residues. A V3J clonotype was defined by an identical inferred V gene, J gene, and CDR3 amino acid sequence. Percentage overlap between repertoires was computed as shared unique clonotypes divided by the size of the smaller repertoire. RTK rarefaction, the Chao1 estimator, and Recon v2.1 estimates of unobserved clonotypes were used to assess repertoire richness. For all TCRbeta clonotypes obtained by the gDNA method from four donors, generation probabilities were computed with OLGA. Not all clones reach the TCRdb copy of this immuneACCESS table, which keeps in-frame sequences only. Checked studies attribute under half of the gap to unresolved V genes and leave the rest unexplained. V and J calls and clone size are copied from that table; D and trimming were computed from the DNA. In all, the sample holds over a million clones, and about 75% of those were seen once. In total, the top ten clones hold about 1.4% of the sample.

The donors were healthy, HIV-negative adults with no recently reported acute infections or vaccinations. Every donor was a Caucasian adult living in Nashville, Tennessee, USA. CD4+ T cells were enriched by magnetic negative selection, after which naive cells were positively selected on CD45RA and the negative fraction was taken as the memory subset. Blood was obtained by leukapheresis, after which PBMCs were separated by Ficoll-Histopaque density gradient centrifugation and cryopreserved in liquid nitrogen vapor phase. Purity and quantity of every magnetically sorted T cell population were checked by analytical flow cytometry. Each sorted fraction had its genomic DNA isolated and then quantified by UV absorbance on a Nanodrop 2000c. Notes on this clone: Its antigen specificity is not known. Base qualities were left out, and no much larger clone turns up one base away.

The clonotype originates from a young man in good health. Sequenced sample: memory CD4+ T cells sorted from blood. The sample's cell subset or site label is to be understood as: CD45RA-negative fraction.

The CDR3 corresponds to CASSRQESYGYTF. The DNA sequence reads TGTGCCAGCAGCCGACAGGAATCCTATGGCTACACCTTC. Here the chain combines TRBV6-5 and TRBJ1-2; the D gene is possibly TRBD1, with 6 bases matching. The V and J ends are trimmed by 6 bases and 4 bases, leaving 12 bases between them. The CDR3 spans 13 residues, from the cysteine through the phenylalanine. Just CDR3 DNA is preserved here, 39 bases in frame from base 1. For CDR1 and CDR2, the germline V gene lists MNHEY and SVGAGI.